The 20 T cell receptor beta chains reported below all come from one sample, sequenced in a study of shared clonotypes between healthy human individuals (TCRdb year 2020). The method behind the library was the immunoSEQ multiplex PCR assay. TCRdb carries this immuneACCESS record with in-frame sequences only. Its versions omit some clonotypes, under half of them owing to an unresolved V gene in the studies checked, with the rest unexplained. The table for this sample lists roughly 2 million clones; 90% to 95% of them were counted only once. The ten largest clones add up to approximately 0.13% of the sample. The sequencing input was naive CD4+ T cells sorted from blood. The label giving this sample's cell subset or site can be read as: CD45RA+ positively selected. The receptors here all came from a man younger than 35 in good health.

The chain recombines TRBV30 with TRBJ2-7, with a weak D call TRBD2 (6 bases). V dropped 3 bases and J dropped 0 bases, with 9 bases sitting between them. This CDR3 is built from 13 residues. Germline CDR1 is GTSNPN and CDR2 is SVGIG (reference sequence). CDR3 residues: CAWRHGSSYEQYF. The CDR3 DNA reads as TGTGCCTGGAGGCACGGGAGCTCCTACGAGCAGTACTTC.

The chain joins TRBV21-1 to TRBJ2-2; the DNA was not compared with TRBD2, the D call given in the table. TRBV21-1 is a pseudogene segment. CDR3 length: 16 amino acids. The CDR3 loop reads CASSKQGLAGTGELFF. DNA of the CDR3: TGTGCCAGCAGCAAACAGGGACTAGCGGGCACCGGGGAGCTGTTTTTT.

A word on this clone: The same CDR3 is also encoded by other DNA sequences in this sample. The J gene is TRBJ2-7, the V gene TRBV18, with TRBD1 matching 8 bases. This CDR3 is built from 14 residues. Germline V gives CDR1 KGHSH, CDR2 LQKENI. J gave up 3 bases and V 1 base, and 2 bases lay outside the gene matches. The CDR3 reads CASSPQGQGYEQYF. The CDR3 coding sequence is TGTGCCAGCTCACCACAAGGACAGGGCTACGAGCAGTACTTC. The full variable domain, rest sourced from reference TRBV18 and TRBJ2-7, is NAGVMQNPRHLVRRRGQEARLRCSPMKGHSHVYWYRQLPEEGLKFMVYLQKENIIDESGMPKERFSAEFPKEGPSILRIQQVVRGDSAAYFCASSPQGQGYEQYFGPGTRLTVT.

V is TRBV6-1 and J is TRBJ1-1; D unresolved. The CDR3 runs to 10 residues. V lost 7 bases to trimming and J lost 8 bases, with 8 bases between them. The germline CDR1 and CDR2 sequences are MNHNS and SASEGT. The CDR3 DNA is TGTGCCAGCAATAGGCACGAAGCTTTCTTT. It codes for CASNRHEAFF.

The gene calls are TRBV5-1 and TRBJ1-3; TRBD1 matches at 9 bases. V dropped 4 bases and J dropped 3; count of bases not matched to a gene: 8. Germline V gene sequence: CDR1 SGHRS, CDR2 YFSETQ. The CDR3 runs to 16 residues. The DNA for the CDR3 is TGCGCCAGCAGCCAAGGGACAGGGAGTCGTGGAAACACCATATATTTT. Protein product: CASSQGTGSRGNTIYF.

The V and J genes are TRBV2 and TRBJ2-1; TRBD2 aligns across 8 bases. The germline V gene encodes CDR1 SNHLY and CDR2 FYNNEI. Losses at the gene ends were 5 bases for V and 9 bases for J; bases not matched to a gene: 6. The CDR3 has 13 residues. The CDR3 DNA follows: TGTGCCAGCAGTCTACTAGCGGAGGGTGAGCAGTTCTTC. Its protein is CASSLLAEGEQFF.

The V call is TRBV4-1, the J call TRBJ1-1; weak D call: TRBD1 (6 bases). Germline-derived CDR1 and CDR2 are MGHRA and YSYEKL. The CDR3 loop spans 15 amino acids. V lost 0 bases and J 5 bases, leaving 13 bases between the germline ends. The DNA of the CDR3 is TGCGCCAGCAGCCAAGAGAACAGGGAGGGGACTGAAGCTTTCTTT. This codes for CASSQENREGTEAFF.

CDR3 coding DNA: TGTGCCAGCAGGGGACAGGTCTACGGCTACACCTTC. This translates into CASRGQVYGYTF. The chain couples TRBV6-6 to TRBJ1-2; 8 bases map to TRBD1. Germline trimming cut 6 bases from V and 8 bases from J; bases unmatched to any gene: 5. The CDR3 has 12 residues. Germline V gene lookup returns CDR1 MNHNY and CDR2 SVGAGI (reference sequence).

V gene TRBV18 combines with J gene TRBJ2-3, with D perhaps matching TRBD1 (5 bases). Germline assignment: CDR1 KGHSH and CDR2 LQKENI. Trimming pared 4 bases from V and 0 bases from J, leaving 17 bases between. CDR3 length equals 17 residues. This chain's CDR3 is CASSQNTGVTSTDTQYF. The CDR3 coding sequence is TGTGCCAGCTCACAAAACACAGGCGTCACTAGCACAGATACGCAGTATTTT.

The chain has TRBV10-1 and TRBJ2-1, with 9 bases matching TRBD2. Unmatched junction bases numbered 7, after V lost 4 bases and J lost 9 bases. The CDR3 is 14 residues long. CDR1 WNHNN and CDR2 SYGVQD come from the germline V gene (reference sequence). The CDR3 loop is CASSGGSGRSEQFF. The CDR3 DNA reads as TGCGCCAGCAGTGGGGGCAGCGGGAGGTCTGAGCAGTTCTTC.

The chain has TRBV2 and TRBJ2-3; no reliable D call. The CDR3 has 14 residues. Germline V lookup: CDR1 SNHLY, CDR2 FYNNEI. The ends were cut back, 6 bases at V and 7 bases at J, with 17 bases in the middle. The CDR3 region is CASSALPVGNTQYF. Here the CDR3 DNA reads TGTGCCAGCAGCGCACTCCCGGTGGGAAATACGCAGTATTTT. The full variable domain, rest sourced from reference TRBV2 and TRBJ2-3, is EPEVTQTPSHQVTQMGQEVILRCVPISNHLYFYWYRQILGQKVEFLVSFYNNEISEKSEIFDDQFSVERPDGSNFTLKIRSTKLEDSAMYFCASSALPVGNTQYFGPGTRLTVL.

The chain uses TRBV7-2 and TRBJ2-5; 8 nucleotides agree with TRBD2. This CDR3 region has 13 residues. Germline-derived CDR1 and CDR2 are SGHTA and FQGNSA. V was clipped by 3 bases and J by 5 bases; unmatched bases: 2. CDR3 DNA sequence: TGTGCCAGCAGCTTCCCTAGCGGGGAGACCCAGTACTTC. Its protein is CASSFPSGETQYF.

This chain links TRBV10-3 with TRBJ2-3; D assignment may be TRBD1 or TRBD2 (6 bases each). CDR3 size: 15 residues. The germline CDR1 and CDR2 sequences are ENHRY and SYGVKD. V gave up 3 bases and J gave up 4 bases, with 14 bases separating them. The CDR3 loop reads CAISDGQPGADTQYF. CDR3 coding DNA: TGTGCCATCAGTGATGGACAGCCGGGGGCAGATACGCAGTATTTT.

This CDR3 reads CASSPDRGYYEQYF. The CDR3 nucleotides are TGTGCCAGCAGCCCCGACAGGGGGTACTACGAGCAGTACTTC. This rearrangement joins TRBV13 to TRBJ2-7, with TRBD1 matching over 9 bases. After removal of 5 bases from V and 3 bases from J, the junction contained 5 bases not matched to a gene. This CDR3 is built from 14 residues. In germline, CDR1 is PRHDT, CDR2 FYEKMQ (reference sequence).

The chain couples TRBV14 to TRBJ2-1; D not certain. Germline V lookup: CDR1 SGHDN, CDR2 FVKESK. The CDR3 is 14 residues long. Trimming removed 1 base from V and 9 bases from J, with 13 bases in between. In nucleotides, the CDR3 is TGTGCCAGCAGCCAAGCTCTAAGCTCCCCTGAGCAGTTCTTC. Residues: CASSQALSSPEQFF.

The chain joins TRBV2 to TRBJ1-2; D possibly corresponds to TRBD1 (6 bases). Germline V lookup: CDR1 SNHLY, CDR2 FYNNEI. The V gene lost 6 bases and the J gene lost 4 bases, with 12 bases spanning the gap. This CDR3 is built from 13 residues. CDR3 amino acids: CASSPQGTYGYTF. In DNA form, the CDR3 reads TGTGCCAGCAGCCCTCAGGGGACCTATGGCTACACCTTC.

A word on this clone: The same CDR3 is also encoded by other DNA sequences in this sample. The chain recombines TRBV30 with TRBJ1-1; D uncertain. The germline V and J ends were trimmed by 1 base and 0 bases, with 9 bases remaining between them. Germline V gene lookup returns CDR1 GTSNPN and CDR2 SVGIG (reference sequence). The CDR3 has 14 amino acids. The CDR3, as DNA: TGTGCCTGGAGTGCGGATAGACTGAACACTGAAGCTTTCTTT. Translating gives CAWSADRLNTEAFF. Filled out from reference TRBV30 and TRBJ1-1, the complete variable domain reads SQTIHQWPATLVQPVGSPLSLECTVEGTSNPNLYWYRQAAGRGLQLLFYSVGIGQISSEVPQNLSASRPQDRQFILSSKKLLLSDSGFYLCAWSADRLNTEAFFGQGTRLTVV.

The chain combines TRBV4-3 with TRBJ1-6, with D tentatively TRBD1 (6 bases). Germline values: CDR1 LGHNA, CDR2 YSLEER. V was cut by 3 bases and J by 9 bases, with 12 bases left in between. The CDR3 runs to 14 residues. The CDR3 sequence: CASSQAGVGSPLHF. The CDR3, as DNA: TGCGCCAGCAGCCAGGCAGGGGTGGGTTCACCCCTCCACTTT.

The chain is built from TRBV6-6 and TRBJ1-3; D ambiguous. The germline CDR1 and CDR2 sequences are MNHNY and SVGAGI (reference sequence). CDR3 length: 13 residues. The germline V and J ends were trimmed by 2 bases and 3 bases, with 5 bases remaining between them. The chain's CDR3 is CASSYAGGNTIYF. The CDR3 bases are TGTGCCAGCAGTTACGCCGGTGGAAACACCATATATTTT.

The V gene is TRBV30, the J gene TRBJ1-2; no firm D call. Trimming stripped 0 bases from V and 4 bases from J, with 6 bases between. This CDR3 comprises 12 residues. Germline CDR1 reads GTSNPN; CDR2 reads SVGIG (reference sequence). In nucleotides, the CDR3 is TGTGCCTGGAGTGTTTTGTTCTATGGCTACACCTTC. This codes for CAWSVLFYGYTF.